The 25 T cell receptor beta chains below were found in one sample sequenced in a study of T cell changes during pregnancy in multiple sclerosis (dated by TCRdb to about 2019). Libraries were prepared through the immunoSEQ multiplex PCR assay. The table was pulled from immuneACCESS by TCRdb, which kept in-frame rearrangements only. Such tables lose some clones; where checked, under half of the loss comes from unresolved V genes, and the rest has no known cause. This sample lists under 100,000 clones; 90% to 95% were detected once. Clones ranked in the top ten supply more than 1% of the sample. This specimen was peripheral blood, taken in the second trimester of pregnancy. The receptors originated from a female donor with multiple sclerosis, enrolled in a pregnancy study.

V gene TRBV5-4 combines with J gene TRBJ1-4; D not resolved. The V and J ends lost 0 bases and 4 bases respectively, with 7 bases between them. The length of the CDR3 is 14 residues. Germline values: CDR1 SGHNT, CDR2 YYREEE (reference sequence). This CDR3 is CASSLGSSNEKLFF. Here the CDR3 DNA reads TGTGCCAGCAGCTTGGGGTCTAGTAATGAAAAACTGTTTTTT.

V usage is TRBV18 and J usage is TRBJ1-5; no definite D call. The CDR3 consists of 16 residues. The germline gives CDR1 KGHSH, CDR2 LQKENI. Trimming shortened V by 3 bases and J by 1 base, and 13 bases separated the two germline ends. The CDR3 protein is CASSPGGVGSNQPQHF. For the CDR3, the DNA is TGTGCCAGCTCACCCGGAGGAGTCGGGAGCAATCAGCCCCAGCATTTT.

V usage is TRBV12-5 and J usage is TRBJ2-1; 9 nucleotides align to TRBD2. Losses at the gene ends were 3 bases for V and 8 bases for J; bases not matched to a gene: 8. The CDR3 covers 15 residues. CDR1 and CDR2 (germline): LGHNT, FRNRAP. The CDR3 loop is CASGFGTSFSDEQFF. CDR3 nucleotides: TGTGCTAGTGGTTTCGGGACTAGCTTTTCCGATGAGCAGTTCTTC.

The chain's CDR3 is CSATGDNEQFF. CDR3 nucleotide sequence: TGCAGTGCTACCGGGGACAATGAGCAGTTCTTC. The V call is TRBV20-1, the J call TRBJ2-1; tentatively, D is TRBD2 (5 bases). The germline CDR1 and CDR2 sequences are DFQATT and SNEGSKA (reference sequence). The V end was cut by 4 bases, the J end by 5 bases, with 6 bases between. The CDR3 totals 11 residues.

The chain combines TRBV4-2 with TRBJ2-3; D is unresolved. Germline CDR1 and CDR2: LGHNA and YNFKEQ. Trimming removed 1 base at V and 5 bases at J, with 7 bases between. The CDR3 is made up of 13 amino acids. CDR3 residues: CASSQVQIDTQYF. In nucleotides, the CDR3 is TGTGCCAGCAGCCAAGTCCAGATAGATACGCAGTATTTT.

This clone appeared once. This chain connects TRBV4-1 to TRBJ1-3; 7 nucleotides line up with TRBD1. Trimming at V came to 0 bases and at J to 4 bases, leaving 3 bases not matched to a gene. The CDR3 contains 15 residues. Germline CDR1 and CDR2: MGHRA and YSYEKL. The CDR3 coding sequence is TGCGCCAGCAGCCAAGACGGGACAGAGGGAAACACCATATATTTT. It translates to CASSQDGTEGNTIYF.

The chain joins TRBV30 to TRBJ1-2; D unresolved. With 2 bases removed from V and 6 bases from J, the gap between germline ends came to 10 bases. The CDR3 spans 12 residues. Germline V gives CDR1 GTSNPN, CDR2 SVGIG (reference sequence). The CDR3 DNA reads as TGTGCCTGGAGTCAAATACTCGATGGCTACACCTTC. Residues: CAWSQILDGYTF.

The rearrangement uses TRBV30 and TRBJ2-2; 9 positions agree with TRBD2. After removal of 0 bases from V and 4 bases from J, the junction contained 3 bases not matched to a gene. This CDR3 region has 15 residues. Germline V lookup: CDR1 GTSNPN, CDR2 SVGIG (reference sequence). CDR3 coding DNA: TGTGCCTGGAGTGTAGGCGGGAGGGTCACCGGGGAGCTGTTTTTT. Residues: CAWSVGGRVTGELFF.

This clone has only a few counts. The gene calls are TRBV11-2 and TRBJ2-1, with 8 bases identical to TRBD2. Germline CDR1 is SGHAT and CDR2 is FQNNGV. CDR3 length: 15 residues. Trimming took 1 base from V and 4 from J; bases not matched to a gene: 3. CDR3 amino acids: CASSLVASGYNEQFF. The CDR3 bases are TGTGCCAGCAGCTTAGTTGCTAGCGGGTACAATGAGCAGTTCTTC.

The chain has TRBV14 and TRBJ2-1; perhaps TRBD2 as D (7 bases). V was trimmed by 0 bases and J by 9 bases, leaving 15 bases between them. The CDR3 length is 15 residues. Germline values: CDR1 SGHDN, CDR2 FVKESK. CDR3 in amino acids: CASSQDPGGGGEQFF. Written as DNA, the CDR3 is TGTGCCAGCAGCCAAGATCCGGGAGGAGGGGGTGAGCAGTTCTTC.

V usage is TRBV5-1 and J usage is TRBJ2-3; the match to TRBD2 covers 10 bases. The ends lost 0 bases at V and 1 base at J; junction bases unmatched: 2. This CDR3 spans 16 amino acids. Germline-derived CDR1 and CDR2 are SGHRS and YFSETQ. The CDR3 reads CASSLAGTSGTDTQYF. CDR3 DNA sequence: TGCGCCAGCAGCTTGGCCGGGACTAGCGGCACAGATACGCAGTATTTT.

The V call is TRBV6-4, the J call TRBJ2-3, with 12 bases fitting TRBD2. Germline V gene sequence: CDR1 MRHNA, CDR2 SNTAGT. This CDR3 comprises 15 residues. With V trimmed by 6 bases and J by 1 base, 2 bases remained unmatched. CDR3 DNA: TGTGCCAGCAGCCCTAGCGGGAGGGGCACAGATACGCAGTATTTT. Encoded protein: CASSPSGRGTDTQYF.

CDR3 sequence (DNA): TGCGCCAGCAGCCATAGTGGAACGGGAGGGGTCACAGATACGCAGTATTTT. It is translated as CASSHSGTGGVTDTQYF. The rearrangement joins TRBV4-1 to TRBJ2-3, with TRBD2 matching over 8 bases. Germline CDR1 is MGHRA and CDR2 is YSYEKL. V was pared by 3 bases and J by 2 bases, with 10 bases of the junction left unmatched. The CDR3 has 17 amino acids.

The chain couples TRBV7-9 to TRBJ2-4; 13 bases line up with TRBD2. Unmatched junction bases numbered 10, after V lost 5 bases and J lost 3 bases. This CDR3 is built from 18 residues. CDR1 is SEHNR, CDR2 FQNEAQ, per germline (reference sequence). The CDR3 region is CASSPGLAGDFGKNIQYF. The DNA of the CDR3 is TGTGCCAGCAGCCCCGGACTAGCGGGAGACTTCGGCAAAAACATTCAGTACTTC.

V and J are TRBV7-8 and TRBJ2-7, with D perhaps matching TRBD2 (6 bases). Trimming took off 1 base at V and 9 bases at J, with 25 bases between the two ends. Germline V gene lookup returns CDR1 SGHVS and CDR2 FQNEAQ. The CDR3 is made up of 17 amino acids. CDR3 protein: CASSLGGRLVLEGGQYF. The CDR3 nucleotides read TGTGCCAGCAGCTTAGGAGGCCGACTAGTTCTGGAGGGAGGGCAGTACTTC.

V gene TRBV28 combines with J gene TRBJ1-5, with D possibly TRBD1 on 6 matching bases. The CDR3 covers 14 residues. Trimming left V 2 bases short and J 4 bases short, with 9 bases between. CDR1 MDHEN and CDR2 SYDVKM come from the germline V gene. DNA for the CDR3: TGTGCCAGCAGTTTACGGACAGCAAATCAGCCCCAGCATTTT. It translates to CASSLRTANQPQHF.

In this sample, this clone turned up once. The V gene is TRBV5-1, the J gene TRBJ2-2, with 14 bases fitting TRBD2. This CDR3 contains 19 residues. V dropped 4 bases and J dropped 0; count of bases not matched to a gene: 8. Germline CDR1 reads SGHRS; CDR2 reads YFSETQ. Here the CDR3 reads CASSPSGLAGVSNTGELFF. The CDR3 nucleotides are TGCGCCAGCAGCCCTTCGGGACTAGCGGGAGTATCGAACACCGGGGAGCTGTTTTTT.

The chain recombines TRBV25-1 with TRBJ1-5; the D is unclear. V was clipped by 4 bases and J by 0 bases, with 7 bases between them. CDR1 MGHDK and CDR2 SYGVNS come from the germline V gene. The CDR3 is 14 amino acids. CDR3 in amino acids: CASSGLLSNQPQHF. CDR3 DNA sequence: TGTGCCAGCAGTGGACTGCTTAGCAATCAGCCCCAGCATTTT.

This clone appeared once. The rearrangement uses TRBV19 and TRBJ2-7; D is perhaps TRBD2 (6 bases). Germline CDR1 is LNHDA and CDR2 is SQIVND (reference sequence). CDR3 size: 14 residues. The ends were cut back, 6 bases at V and 3 bases at J, with 15 bases in the middle. CDR3 residues: CASRGRGKDYEQYF. For the CDR3, the DNA is TGTGCCAGTAGGGGCCGGGGGAAAGACTACGAGCAGTACTTC.

This rearrangement joins TRBV19 to TRBJ2-5; 7 positions agree with TRBD2. The CDR3 is made up of 14 amino acids. Trimming took 5 bases from V and 0 from J; bases not matched to a gene: 3. From germline, CDR1 is LNHDA and CDR2 SQIVND (reference sequence). CDR3 region: CASSGGRDQETQYF. The CDR3, as DNA: TGTGCCAGTAGTGGCGGGAGAGACCAAGAGACCCAGTACTTC.

J is TRBJ1-4 and V is TRBV19, with 7 bases aligning to TRBD1. V trimming: 4 bases; J trimming: 0 bases; junction bases outside the gene matches: 5. Germline lookup yields CDR1 LNHDA and CDR2 SQIVND (reference sequence). The CDR3 consists of 16 residues. CDR3 bases: TGTGCCAGTAGTAGGGACAGCCATACAACTAATGAAAAACTGTTTTTT. It is translated as CASSRDSHTTNEKLFF.

The chain carries TRBV10-3 and TRBJ1-5; TRBD1 aligns across 8 bases. This CDR3 spans 14 amino acids. Germline V gene data show CDR1 as ENHRY and CDR2 as SYGVKD. After removal of 6 bases from V and 4 bases from J, the junction contained 5 bases not matched to a gene. The CDR3 nucleotides read TGTGCCATCAGCGGACAGGGCGTAAATCAGCCCCAGCATTTT. This sequence encodes CAISGQGVNQPQHF.

The V call is TRBV6-6, the J call TRBJ2-7, with no clear D. CDR1 is MNHNY and CDR2 is SVGAGI in the germline V gene (reference sequence). V lost 8 bases and J lost 6, with 20 bases in between. This CDR3 region has 14 residues. CDR3 coding DNA: TGTGCCAGCGGATCGTCCGGCGTGTCGGGCGAGCAGTACTTC. Protein: CASGSSGVSGEQYF.

The rearrangement uses TRBV25-1 and TRBJ1-1; TRBD1 might be the D (5 bases). V was clipped by 2 bases and J by 7 bases, with 14 bases between them. The V gene's germline CDR1 is MGHDK and CDR2 SYGVNS. The CDR3 has 14 amino acids. CDR3 amino acids: CASSEPGGQGEAFF. The CDR3 DNA reads TGTGCCAGCAGTGAACCCGGAGGGCAGGGTGAAGCTTTCTTT.

The chain combines TRBV6-1 with TRBJ2-7; a possible D gene is TRBD2 (6 bases). CDR1 and CDR2 (germline): MNHNS, SASEGT. This CDR3 comprises 15 residues. The ends were cut back, 6 bases at V and 6 bases at J, with 21 bases in the middle. CDR3 nucleotides: TGTGCCAGCAGGCTCGGGACTGGTGGCTTGTTCGAGCAGTACTTC. Protein: CASRLGTGGLFEQYF.